The clone carrying this TCR beta chain was seen repeatedly, ten times or more. The trim removed 5 bases at V and 10 bases at J, leaving 6 bases unmatched. The CDR3 is 14 residues long. The data derive from a study of T cells in Graves' hyperthyroidism and ophthalmopathy. About the study: The authors collected peripheral blood at initial diagnosis, before any treatment.

Amplified TCR beta CDR3 regions came from RNA transcripts. A set of HTBI primers served as the primers for a first-round RT-PCR of the TCR CDR3. One entry per CDR3 protein, called by TCRdb with MiXCR from the multiplex PCR reads. The table records a few hundred thousand distinct CDR3 sequences, about 20% of them present only once. V is TRBV12-3 or TRBV12-4 and J is TRBJ1-6; 9 nucleotides match TRBD1. The sample consisted of blood. This clonotype was obtained from a woman aged 18-29 years with Graves' hyperthyroidism. CDR3 loop: CASSIDRGKSPLHF. The DNA for the CDR3 is TGTGCCAGCAGTATCGACAGGGGGAAGTCACCCCTCCACTTT.